This T cell receptor beta chain was observed in a study of spatial heterogeneity in lung cancer. Time point specified: blood at routine non-recurrence follow-up after resection. Material for sequencing was whole RNA from tumor, nontumor lung or frozen PBMC, left unsorted. Every cDNA TCR molecule received its own unique molecular identifier. TCRdb reanalysed the 5' RACE reads using MiXCR and keeps one entry per CDR3 protein. This repertoire shows some 120,000 distinct CDR3 sequences, 12% found once; its top ten account for 16%. Trimming left V 5 bases short and J 4 bases short, with 26 bases between. Germline V gene sequence: CDR1 SGHTA, CDR2 FQGNSA. The CDR3 runs to 18 residues.

This chain uses TRBV7-2 with TRBJ1-1; D unresolved. Sequences were derived from PBMCs, sampled at follow-up. The receptor comes from a male donor with early-stage non-small cell lung cancer. CDR3 sequence reads: CASSPSDGGSVRGTEAFF. CDR3 coding DNA: TGTGCCAGCAGCCCCTCGGACGGAGGGTCTGTCCGAGGCACTGAAGCTTTCTTT.